This is a list of T cell receptor beta chains from one sample in a study of T-cell reconstitution after alpha-beta-depleted transplantation in children. Via MiXCR, TCRdb re-called the PCR reads, giving one row per CDR3 protein. The table records some 190,000 distinct CDR3 sequences, 11% of them present only once. The source material was PBMCs, sampled before TCRalphabeta/CD19-depleted stem cell transplant. All receptors come from a boy aged 2-15 years with acute myeloid leukemia, due to receive a stem cell transplant. The CDR3 runs from the conserved cysteine through the conserved F or W. Fields, in order: V gene, J gene, CDR3 protein.

V: TRBV12-3/TRBV12-4; J: TRBJ2-2; CDR3: CASRASGFTGELFF
V: TRBV3-1; J: TRBJ1-2; CDR3: CASSQVPGANYGYTF
V: TRBV20-1; J: TRBJ2-3; CDR3: CSASLAGAEDTQYF
V: TRBV3-1; J: TRBJ2-7; CDR3: CASSLGAQSGEQYF
V: TRBV5-6; J: TRBJ1-1; CDR3: CASSVGTRTEAFF
V: TRBV7-9; J: TRBJ2-7; CDR3: CASRPPISSGPYEQYF
V: TRBV20-1; J: TRBJ2-7; CDR3: CSASGWSYEQYF
V: TRBV12-3/TRBV12-4; J: TRBJ2-3; CDR3: CASSERDTQYF
V: TRBV20-1; J: TRBJ2-1; CDR3: CSARDRGGSYNEQFF
V: TRBV27; J: TRBJ1-3; CDR3: CASSPFRDVRNTIYF
V: TRBV18; J: TRBJ2-7; CDR3: CASSGTESSYEQYF
V: TRBV11-2; J: TRBJ2-7; CDR3: CASSLDGGGFSSYEQYF
V: TRBV5-4; J: TRBJ1-4; CDR3: CASSRPGNEKLFF
V: TRBV19; J: TRBJ2-1; CDR3: CASSIGPARVYNEQFF
V: TRBV12-3/TRBV12-4; J: TRBJ1-1; CDR3: CASSPTGGSEAFF
V: TRBV5-1; J: TRBJ2-1; CDR3: CASRTLAGVDNEQFF
V: TRBV7-8; J: TRBJ1-5; CDR3: CASSLERVGNQPQHF
V: TRBV15; J: TRBJ2-2; CDR3: CATSRERQNTGELFF
V: TRBV3-1; J: TRBJ1-1; CDR3: CASSQGAGEAFF
V: TRBV5-4; J: TRBJ1-2; CDR3: CASSLVARASGYTF
V: TRBV7-6; J: TRBJ2-1; CDR3: CASSLLTSNGEQFF
V: TRBV28; J: TRBJ2-4; CDR3: CASSARSLGRLAKNIQYF
V: TRBV15; J: TRBJ2-7; CDR3: CATSRDRGGDEQYF
V: TRBV3-1; J: TRBJ1-3; CDR3: CASSQEGLTSGNTIYF
V: TRBV27; J: TRBJ1-5; CDR3: CASSNGGPQHF
V: TRBV7-2; J: TRBJ1-2; CDR3: CASSLPGGSGDGYTF
V: TRBV5-1; J: TRBJ2-2; CDR3: CASSHLLSGKNTGDLFF
V: TRBV13; J: TRBJ2-3; CDR3: CASSLGQSGVTDTQYF
V: TRBV14; J: TRBJ1-2; CDR3: CASSQVTGGNYGYTF
V: TRBV12-3/TRBV12-4; J: TRBJ2-4; CDR3: CASSFTTGGGNIQYF
V: TRBV28; J: TRBJ1-2; CDR3: CASSFQGAHGYTF
V: TRBV3-1; J: TRBJ2-1; CDR3: CASSQGTSGSNEQFF
V: TRBV19; J: TRBJ1-1; CDR3: CASSGREWLNTEAFF
V: TRBV5-5; J: TRBJ2-3; CDR3: CASSLAGGPGGADTQYF
V: TRBV12-3/TRBV12-4; J: TRBJ2-2; CDR3: CASTVGRALGPGELFF